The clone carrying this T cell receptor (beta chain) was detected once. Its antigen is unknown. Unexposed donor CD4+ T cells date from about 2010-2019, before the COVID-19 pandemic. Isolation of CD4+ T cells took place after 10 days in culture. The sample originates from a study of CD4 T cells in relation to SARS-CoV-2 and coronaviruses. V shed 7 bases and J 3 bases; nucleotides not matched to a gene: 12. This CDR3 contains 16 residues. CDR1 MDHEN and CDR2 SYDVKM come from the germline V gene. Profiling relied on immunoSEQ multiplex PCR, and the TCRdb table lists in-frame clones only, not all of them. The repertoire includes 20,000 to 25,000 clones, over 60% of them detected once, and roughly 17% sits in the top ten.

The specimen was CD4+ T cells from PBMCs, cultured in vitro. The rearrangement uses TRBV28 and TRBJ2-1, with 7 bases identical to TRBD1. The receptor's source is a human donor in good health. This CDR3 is CASTPPGTAVYNEQFF. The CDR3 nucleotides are TGTGCCAGCACCCCCCCCGGGACAGCCGTCTACAATGAGCAGTTCTTC.